This T cell receptor (beta chain) originates from a study of cytomegalovirus exposure and HLA in healthy donors. Study background: Findings of an earlier analysis included under 140 million unique TCR beta sequences from roughly 180 million T cells.

The table lists this clone with a count of one. Both 60 Vbeta primers and 13 Jbeta primers went into the PCR. Data came from immunoSEQ multiplex PCR; TCRdb stores just in-frame clones and leaves some out. This table holds about 140,000 clones, roughly 80% found once. The CDR3 extends over 17 amino acids. Germline CDR1 is SGHRS and CDR2 is YFSETQ. Germline trimming cut 3 bases from V and 7 bases from J; bases unmatched to any gene: 13. Healthy bone marrow donors made up the donors. What was sequenced was PBMCs. V and J are TRBV5-1 and TRBJ1-6, with 7 bases aligning to TRBD1. This clonotype originated in a middle-aged woman in good health and CMV-seropositive. The CDR3 nucleotides read TGCGCCAGCAGCTCGAACCCACAGGGGTCCCAAAATTCACCCCTCCACTTT. Translating gives CASSSNPQGSQNSPLHF.